This TCR beta chain was captured by sequencing in a study of T-cell memory formation after mild COVID-19. Study as a whole: Clustering of TCRs was largely donor specific.

Germline V gives CDR1 LGHNA, CDR2 YSLEER. The CDR3 runs to 19 residues. This clonotype was counted a single time. Its cognate antigen is unknown. One end of the junction varies from germline; a read error may be responsible. TCRalpha and TCRbeta libraries used 5'RACE with constant-segment primers and UMIs. MiXCR, run by TCRdb on the 5' RACE reads, gives a single entry per CDR3 protein. The sample shows about 470,000 distinct CDR3 sequences, around 25% of them seen only once. Study-wide points: Contracting CD4+ clones lay largely in CM and EM, with CD8+ ones residing in EMRA. A second wave expanding day 15 to 37 was CD4+-biased; contracting clones were balanced.

The sequenced material came from PBMCs or a T cell subset sorted from them (not recorded which). The TCR originated in an adult woman who had mild COVID-19 (a few samples of this study predate the infection). Cell type and time point are not known. V gene TRBV4-3 combines with J gene TRBJ2-3; 13 bases fit TRBD2. The CDR3 loop reads CSSSQAPLTSGRITDTQYF. CDR3 nucleotides: TGCTCCAGCAGCCAAGCCCCACTGACTAGCGGGAGGATTACAGATACGCAGTATTTT.